By share, the clone carrying this T cell receptor beta chain counts as medium-sized (0.01 to 0.1%). Antigen unknown. Sequence data for DNA of cultured CD4+ T cells were generated by the Oncomine TCR Beta short-read assay. TCRdb re-analysed the PCR reads in MiXCR, keeping a single row per CDR3 protein. Seen here are about 14,000 distinct CDR3 sequences, roughly half observed once, and the top ten hold over 6.5%. Between the trimmed V and J ends, which lost 7 bases and 3 bases, there was a span of 7 bases. Germline V gene data show CDR1 as MNHEY and CDR2 as SMNVEV (reference sequence). CDR3 length: 12 amino acids. This sample is drawn from a study of vaccination and CD4 T cells after COVID-19. Looking at the study overall: SARS-CoV-2 was confirmed by nasal swab PCR; disease was mild in several, severe in one. Post-COVID draws came a median about 91 days after diagnosis (range 35 to 161).

Stated treatment: roughly ten-day PBMC culture with coronavirus spike peptide pools or control peptides (ViraFEST assay). The clonotype comes from a human donor who had recovered from COVID-19. V and J are TRBV27 and TRBJ1-5; D is unresolved. Source material: CD4+ T cells from blood, cultured in vitro. The CDR3 DNA reads TGTGCCAGCAACAGTTTCAATCAGCCCCAGCATTTT. This encodes CASNSFNQPQHF.